Below, one T cell receptor beta chain is given with its context. Its antigen is still unknown. The entry originates in a study of identifying expanded T cells in peripheral blood. No infections or other immune events were documented during collection. Study-wide points: Clone count variance between approximately two-week samples rose with total template count. Differentially abundant clones: 0.95 to 1.5 between replicates, 16.4 at around 15 days, over 18 at four.

Some clones are missing from TCRdb's copy, which holds only in-frame ones; the method was immunoSEQ multiplex PCR. The profile shows tens of thousands of clones, around 89% of them singletons. The TCR comes from a person aged 18 to 69 in good health. Sequencing was performed on blood.

CDR3 coding DNA: TGTGCCAGCAGCCCAACTAGCCCAAGCTACGAGCAGTACTTC. Its translation: CASSPTSPSYEQYF. This chain connects TRBV11-1 to TRBJ2-7; the D gene is possibly TRBD2 (6 bases). V lost 5 bases and J lost 3, with 14 bases in between. There are 14 residues in the CDR3. Germline V gene data show CDR1 as SGHAT and CDR2 as FQDESV (reference sequence).